This is a list of T cell receptor beta chains from one sample in a study of neurological immune-mediated disorders. MiXCR, applied by TCRdb to the 5' RACE reads, yields one record per CDR3 protein. The sample holds tens of thousands of distinct CDR3 sequences, around a tenth seen once. The source material was PBMCs. These receptors were obtained from a middle-aged woman with HTLV-1-associated myelopathy (HAM/TSP). CDR3s include the opening cysteine and the closing phenylalanine or tryptophan. D genes are given only for firm matches. Clone sizes are shown as once, few or many counts, or a class when the clone is expanded.

>TRBJ1-5|TRBV25-1|14|many|NA
TGTGCCAGCAGTGAATTAGACAAAAGTGAACCCCAGCATTTT
CASSELDKSEPQHF
>TRBJ2-3|TRBV12-3/TRBV12-4|15|many|TRBD2
TGTGCCAGCAGTTTTGGCGGGGGGCCGTCAGATACGCAGTATTTT
CASSFGGGPSDTQYF
>TRBJ1-2|TRBV29-1|13|many|NA
TGCAGCGTGACCGCCGACAGTAACTATGGCTACACCTTC
CSVTADSNYGYTF
>TRBJ2-7|TRBV5-5|15|many|NA
TGTGCCAGCAGCTTGGACCGCGGCAGGGGCTACGAGCAGTACTTC
CASSLDRGRGYEQYF
>TRBJ2-7|TRBV12-3/TRBV12-4|14|many|TRBD1
TGTGCCAGCAGTTTAAGGGGGCCCCCCTACGAGCAGTACTTC
CASSLRGPPYEQYF
>TRBJ2-4|TRBV5-1|14|few|TRBD2
TGCGCCAGCAGCTTTAGGGGAGCGGGGGAGTTCCAGTACTTC
CASSFRGAGEFQYF
>TRBJ2-3|TRBV5-1|16|many|TRBD2
TGCGCCAGCAGTCCGTTAGCGGGCTCTAGCACAGATACGCAGTATTTT
CASSPLAGSSTDTQYF
>TRBJ1-1|TRBV5-1|16|many|TRBD1
TGCGCCAGCAGCCCGACGGGACAGGGGTTGTGGACTGAAGCTTTCTTT
CASSPTGQGLWTEAFF
>TRBJ2-1|TRBV27|16|many|TRBD1
TGTGCCAGCAGCCGACGACAGGGGCTCTCCTACAATGAGCAGTTCTTC
CASSRRQGLSYNEQFF
>TRBJ1-2|TRBV4-1|12|many|NA
TGCGCCAGCAGCCAAGTTAACTATGGCTACACCTTC
CASSQVNYGYTF